This entry is about one TCR beta chain. Seattle cases were enrolled at active infection and followed longitudinally. CDR3 size: 15 residues. Germline values: CDR1 MNHNY, CDR2 SVGAGI (reference sequence). The V gene lost 3 bases and the J gene lost 7 bases, with 16 bases spanning the gap. Authors' data handling: The assay estimated nucleated cells by amplifying reference gene primers. The data were produced by immunoSEQ multiplex PCR, yet TCRdb's version contains in-frame clones alone and is incomplete. V and J calls and clone size follow that table, whereas D and trimming were derived from the DNA. The sample lists approximately 300,000 clones, about nine tenths occurring once. The data originate from a study of blood T cell repertoires in COVID-19. Study details: Collection of acute and convalescent COVID-19 samples took place in the United States, Italy and Spain. PBMCs, B-cell-depleted T cells, or T cells were the source of the cDNA or gDNA that made up the material.

The sequence was obtained from a woman in her twenties or thirties with COVID-19, enrolled during active disease. V is TRBV6-6 and J is TRBJ1-5, with D tentatively TRBD1 (5 bases). Sequences were obtained from peripheral blood. As DNA, the CDR3 is TGTGCCAGCAGTTATAGAGGAGGGGCCGGACAGCCCCAGCATTTT. Its protein is CASSYRGGAGQPQHF.